The next 13 T cell receptor beta chains were all read from a single sample in a study of patients and donors after allogeneic stem cell transplantation. In TCRdb, the RT-PCR reads were re-called with MiXCR into one record per CDR3 protein. The data show 400,000 to 450,000 distinct CDR3 sequences, roughly 17% seen once. The material sequenced was blood, either unsorted or a sorted T cell fraction (not recorded which). The receptors derive from a human donor who was either an allogeneic HSCT recipient or a stem cell or donor lymphocyte infusion donor (not recorded which). It is not recorded whose cells these are; they may come from a transplant donor.

This clonotype showed up just a few times. The chain employs TRBV20-1 and TRBJ1-1, with D perhaps matching TRBD1 (5 bases). The CDR3 is made up of 16 amino acids. Germline V CDR1 and CDR2: DFQATT, SNEGSKA (reference sequence). Trimming stripped 0 bases from V and 4 bases from J, with 18 bases between. CDR3 protein: CSARDPWGVGPTEAFF. CDR3 bases: TGCAGTGCTAGAGATCCATGGGGGGTAGGCCCCACTGAAGCTTTCTTT.

The J gene is TRBJ2-3, the V gene TRBV12-3 or TRBV12-4, with a tentative D call TRBD2 (5 bases). V shed 6 bases and J shed 2 bases, with 15 bases lying between them. The CDR3 length is 15 residues. The CDR3 DNA reads TGTGCCAGCAGATACTGGGGAGAGTTCACAGATACGCAGTATTTT. Translation gives CASRYWGEFTDTQYF.

The J gene is TRBJ2-1, the V gene TRBV4-1, with 10 bases identical to TRBD2. Trimming took 1 base from V and 7 from J; bases not matched to a gene: 7. There are 16 residues in the CDR3. Germline CDR1 and CDR2: MGHRA and YSYEKL. Written as DNA, the CDR3 is TGCGCCAGCAGCCAAGCTCCCTTAGCGGGAGGTAATGAGCAGTTCTTC. The encoded protein is CASSQAPLAGGNEQFF.

CDR3 in amino acids: CASSAETGNAEAFF. In DNA, the CDR3 is TGTGCCAGCAGCGCCGAGACGGGAAACGCTGAAGCTTTCTTT. The genes are TRBV7-2 and TRBJ1-1; no clear D gene. Trimming stripped 5 bases from V and 6 bases from J, with 16 bases between. The CDR3 has 14 residues. The germline gives CDR1 SGHTA, CDR2 FQGNSA.

This clonotype was seen ten or more times. The chain links TRBV4-1 to TRBJ1-2; D remains unclear. Germline V CDR1 and CDR2: MGHRA, YSYEKL. There are 13 residues in the CDR3. V lost 2 bases and J 7 bases, leaving 11 bases between the germline ends. This chain's CDR3 is CASSQPGLRGYTF. As DNA, the CDR3 is TGCGCCAGCAGCCAACCAGGTTTACGTGGCTACACCTTC.

This clonotype was counted many times. V is TRBV7-2 and J is TRBJ2-7; 8 nucleotides line up with TRBD2. Germline-derived CDR1 and CDR2 are SGHTA and FQGNSA. The trim removed 7 bases at V and 6 bases at J, leaving 14 bases unmatched. CDR3 length: 15 residues. CDR3 residues: CASTPPGLGVGEQYF. The DNA for the CDR3 is TGTGCCAGCACCCCTCCGGGACTAGGAGTGGGCGAGCAGTACTTC.

The chain recombines TRBV2 with TRBJ2-7; D is uncertain. This CDR3 has 14 residues. V dropped 7 bases and J dropped 12 bases, with 25 bases sitting between them. Germline lookup yields CDR1 SNHLY and CDR2 FYNNEI. The CDR3 loop reads CASKISLGLILPYF. The CDR3 nucleotides read TGTGCCAGCAAGATCAGTCTGGGTCTTATTCTCCCGTACTTC. The full variable domain, rest sourced from reference TRBV2 and TRBJ2-7, is EPEVTQTPSHQVTQMGQEVILRCVPISNHLYFYWYRQILGQKVEFLVSFYNNEISEKSEIFDDQFSVERPDGSNFTLKIRSTKLEDSAMYFCASKISLGLILPYFGPGTRLTVT.

V gene TRBV9 combines with J gene TRBJ2-3; 8 bases map to TRBD2. The CDR3 is 18 residues long. Trimming took 5 bases from V and 1 from J; bases not matched to a gene: 15. Germline CDR1 is SGDLS and CDR2 is YYNGEE. This chain's CDR3 is CASSLAGFSRGGTDTQYF. The CDR3 region has the DNA TGTGCCAGCAGTCTAGCGGGTTTCTCGCGGGGGGGCACAGATACGCAGTATTTT.

V is TRBV29-1 and J is TRBJ2-1; D may be TRBD2 (7 bases). This CDR3 has 16 amino acids. Germline assignment: CDR1 SQVTM and CDR2 ANQGSEA. Trimming pared 7 bases from V and 0 bases from J, leaving 19 bases between. The CDR3 loop is CSALGGGGSSYNEQFF. For the CDR3, the DNA is TGCAGCGCCTTAGGAGGGGGGGGAAGCTCCTACAATGAGCAGTTCTTC.

The gene calls are TRBV28 and TRBJ1-4, with D tentatively TRBD1 (5 bases). Germline values: CDR1 MDHEN, CDR2 SYDVKM. This CDR3 has 15 residues. Trimming removed 1 base at V and 9 bases at J, with 15 bases between. CDR3: CASSLLPGKQKKLFF. The CDR3 DNA reads as TGTGCCAGCAGTTTATTGCCAGGGAAGCAGAAAAAACTGTTTTTT.

The CDR3 nucleotides read TGTGCCAGGAACAGACAGGTATACCCAAATGAGCAGTTCTTC. Its translation: CARNRQVYPNEQFF. The chain recombines TRBV2 with TRBJ2-1; D is perhaps TRBD1 (6 bases). The CDR3 contains 14 residues. Deletions cut 9 bases from V and 7 bases from J, with 19 bases between. CDR1 is SNHLY and CDR2 is FYNNEI in the germline V gene. Variable domain in full (rest from reference TRBV2 and TRBJ2-1): EPEVTQTPSHQVTQMGQEVILRCVPISNHLYFYWYRQILGQKVEFLVSFYNNEISEKSEIFDDQFSVERPDGSNFTLKIRSTKLEDSAMYFCARNRQVYPNEQFFGPGTRLTVL.

This clonotype has a handful of counts. The chain uses TRBV12-3 or TRBV12-4 and TRBJ1-4, with 8 bases fitting TRBD1. The CDR3 totals 12 residues. V shed 6 bases, J shed 8 bases, and the junction held 2 bases outside the gene matches. The CDR3 region is CASRRQGEKLFF. The CDR3 coding sequence is TGTGCCAGCAGGCGACAGGGGGAAAAACTGTTTTTT.

This clonotype appeared a few times. The rearrangement uses TRBV10-3 and TRBJ2-5; D call uncertain. Germline V gene data show CDR1 as ENHRY and CDR2 as SYGVKD. V was cut by 0 bases and J by 2 bases, with 10 bases left in between. CDR3 length equals 15 residues. CDR3 protein: CAISESPVGQETQYF. Written as DNA, the CDR3 is TGTGCCATCAGTGAGTCACCGGTTGGGCAAGAGACCCAGTACTTC.